This entry features one T cell receptor beta chain sequence. Its antigen is still unknown. Profiling relied on immunoSEQ multiplex PCR, and the TCRdb table lists in-frame clones only, not all of them. The sample gives some 100,000 clones, roughly 96% of which show up once; around 0.03% is in the top ten. V lost 5 bases, J lost 3 bases, and 7 bases stayed unmatched. Germline CDR1 and CDR2: SGHAT and FQNNGV. The CDR3 is 15 amino acids. This entry belongs to a study of siplizumab effects on memory and regulatory T cells. Findings and limits, study-wide: Proliferating Tregs from siplizumab cultures lacked functional confirmation of suppression. Sequences below about 10^-5 frequency were poorly captured. As a result, only a minor fraction of alloreactive clones mapped to unstimulated subsets.

Unstimulated naive, memory, effector memory and TEMRA subsets underwent sequencing in three donor pairs. This chain connects TRBV11-2 to TRBJ2-3; 8 nucleotides agree with TRBD1. This TCR was sampled from a human donor in good health. Specimen: naive CD4+ T cells sorted from blood. CDR3: CASSPDRGGTDTQYF. The CDR3 region has the DNA TGTGCCAGCAGCCCAGACAGGGGTGGGACAGATACGCAGTATTTT.